Listed below are T cell receptor beta chains from one sample, sequenced in a study of T cells in Graves' hyperthyroidism and ophthalmopathy. MiXCR, applied by TCRdb to the multiplex PCR reads, yields one record per CDR3 protein. The sample includes around 600,000 distinct CDR3 sequences, roughly 15% of them seen just once. The sample was blood. The receptors originated from a woman aged 35 to 49 with Graves' ophthalmopathy. CDR3s include the opening cysteine and the closing phenylalanine or tryptophan. A D gene is named only where the DNA matches it firmly. The listing skips clone size in some rows; elsewhere it reads once, few, many or a size class.

TRBJ1-6 | . | TRBV30 | TRBD1 | CAWIAGTQGGYNSPLHF | TGTGCCTGGATCGCGGGGACCCAGGGGGGATATAATTCACCCCTCCACTTT
TRBJ2-7 | many | TRBV27 | . | CASSSDVGYEQYF | TGTGCCAGCAGCTCCGACGTCGGGTACGAGCAGTACTTC
TRBJ2-6 | many | TRBV28 | . | CASGLGAGANVLTF | TGTGCCAGTGGGCTGGGGGCTGGGGCCAACGTCCTGACTTTC
TRBJ2-3 | many | TRBV12-3/TRBV12-4 | TRBD1 | CASSFDRAAMTQYF | TGTGCCAGCAGTTTTGACAGGGCTGCGATGACGCAGTATTTT
TRBJ2-1 | few | TRBV12-3/TRBV12-4 | . | CASSSGTKEQFF | TGTGCCAGCAGTTCGGGAACCAAGGAGCAGTTCTTC
TRBJ1-4 | . | TRBV5-1 | . | CASSLSTPNEKLFF | TGCGCCAGCAGCTTATCCACCCCTAATGAAAAACTGTTTTTT
TRBJ2-7 | many | TRBV6-1 | . | CASSNPRGDEQYF | TGTGCCAGCAGCAACCCCAGGGGCGACGAGCAGTACTTC
TRBJ2-3 | many | TRBV20-1 | TRBD1 | CSAGDRGGTDTQYF | TGCAGTGCTGGCGACAGGGGTGGCACAGATACGCAGTATTTT
TRBJ1-5 | many | TRBV2 | . | CASSEDGTPNQPQHF | TGTGCCAGCAGTGAAGACGGGACACCAAATCAGCCCCAGCATTTT
TRBJ2-7 | many | TRBV18 | TRBD1 | CASSPPSIQGAYEQYF | TGTGCCAGCTCACCACCCTCTATACAGGGGGCTTACGAGCAGTACTTC
TRBJ1-1 | . | TRBV19 | . | CASSKPPRGGEYTEAFF | TGTGCCAGTAGTAAGCCCCCCCGGGGAGGGGAGTACACTGAAGCTTTCTTT
TRBJ1-5 | . | TRBV6-2/TRBV6-3 | . | CASSYGQRHSNQPQHF | TGTGCCAGCAGTTACGGGCAGAGGCATAGCAATCAGCCCCAGCATTTT
TRBJ1-5 | many | TRBV2 | TRBD1 | CASAAGTGDLRRGQPQHF | TGTGCCAGCGCCGCCGGGACAGGGGACCTTCGGCGGGGTCAGCCCCAGCATTTT
TRBJ2-2 | many | TRBV10-3 | . | CAISAGQGSTGELFF | TGTGCCATCAGTGCGGGGCAGGGTAGTACCGGGGAGCTGTTTTTT
TRBJ2-2 | many | TRBV3-1 | . | CASSQRQGGETGELFF | TGTGCCAGCAGCCAAAGACAGGGAGGAGAGACCGGGGAGCTGTTTTTT
TRBJ1-2 | many | TRBV2 | . | CASRGGPWGYTF | TGTGCCAGCCGAGGGGGGCCCTGGGGCTACACCTTC
TRBJ1-3 | . | TRBV12-3/TRBV12-4 | . | CASNQGPLAIYF | TGTGCCAGCAACCAAGGACCCCTGGCCATATATTTT
TRBJ2-3 | many | TRBV6-6 | . | CASSYSGTPGDTQYF | TGTGCCAGCAGTTACTCCGGGACTCCGGGAGATACGCAGTATTTT
TRBJ2-1 | . | TRBV20-1 | TRBD2 | CSARLAGGQANEQFF | TGCAGTGCTAGACTAGCGGGAGGGCAGGCGAATGAGCAGTTCTTC
TRBJ1-2 | . | TRBV19 | . | CASRPLDRFDGYTF | TGTGCCAGTAGACCCCTTGACCGGTTCGATGGCTACACCTTC
TRBJ1-1 | many | TRBV6-1 | TRBD1 | CASRLRAGTGGGNTEAFF | TGTGCCAGCAGACTCAGAGCCGGGACAGGGGGCGGGAACACTGAAGCTTTCTTT
TRBJ2-1 | few | TRBV28 | TRBD2 | CASSFLTSLNEQFF | TGTGCCAGCAGTTTCCTGACTAGCCTCAATGAGCAGTTCTTC
TRBJ1-3 | . | TRBV6-2/TRBV6-3 | . | CASSYDGQHGNTIYF | TGTGCCAGCAGTTACGACGGACAACATGGAAACACCATATATTTT
TRBJ2-1 | many | TRBV18 | TRBD2 | CASSRLAGEQFF | TGTGCCAGCTCCCGACTAGCGGGTGAGCAGTTCTTC
TRBJ1-1 | many | TRBV20-1 | TRBD1 | CSARGDRILNTEAFF | TGCAGTGCTAGAGGGGACAGAATTCTGAACACTGAAGCTTTCTTT
TRBJ2-6 | few | TRBV15 | . | CATSSDRIYSGANVLTF | TGTGCCACCAGCAGCGACAGGATATACTCTGGGGCCAACGTCCTGACTTTC
TRBJ1-6 | many | TRBV7-3 | . | CASSLTQGGHSPLHF | TGTGCCAGCAGCTTAACGCAGGGCGGGCATTCACCCCTCCACTTT
TRBJ1-2 | . | TRBV5-5 | . | CASSLDGQEYGYTF | TGTGCCAGCAGCTTGGATGGGCAGGAGTATGGCTACACCTTC
TRBJ1-6 | few | TRBV12-3/TRBV12-4 | . | CASSFPASPLHF | TGTGCCAGCAGTTTTCCGGCTTCACCCCTCCACTTT
TRBJ2-3 | few | TRBV5-1 | . | CASTDTTDTQYF | TGCGCCAGCACGGACACCACAGATACGCAGTATTTT
TRBJ1-1 | many | TRBV2 | TRBD1 | CASRPTGGVTDTEAFF | TGTGCCAGCAGGCCAACAGGGGGCGTAACGGACACTGAAGCTTTCTTT
TRBJ2-5 | many | TRBV6-1 | . | CASRTPTQPKTQYF | TGTGCCAGCAGGACCCCCACCCAGCCAAAGACCCAGTACTTC
TRBJ1-1 | few | TRBV7-8 | . | CASSFWGTEAFF | TGTGCCAGCAGCTTTTGGGGTACTGAAGCTTTCTTT
TRBJ1-6 | . | TRBV4-2 | . | CASRPHGRDSPLHF | TGTGCCAGCCGACCACACGGGCGGGATTCACCCCTCCACTTT
TRBJ1-1 | many | TRBV5-1 | TRBD1 | CASTPSGTENTEAFF | TGCGCCAGCACCCCTTCCGGGACAGAGAACACTGAAGCTTTCTTT
TRBJ1-4 | few | TRBV15 | . | CATSRTPGHSNEKLFF | TGTGCCACCAGCAGAACACCGGGACACTCTAATGAAAAACTGTTTTTT
TRBJ2-3 | many | TRBV18 | TRBD2 | CASSLLAETTDTQYF | TGTGCCAGCTCACTCCTAGCGGAGACCACAGATACGCAGTATTTT
TRBJ1-2 | . | TRBV27 | . | CASSLWGPRDYGYTF | TGTGCCAGCAGTTTATGGGGCCCCCGTGACTATGGCTACACCTTC
TRBJ2-5 | . | TRBV6-1 | TRBD2 | CASISGSAAETQYF | TGTGCCAGTATTAGCGGGAGCGCCGCGGAGACCCAGTACTTC
TRBJ2-2 | few | TRBV28 | TRBD2 | CASSLWGTSGRAVTGELFF | TGTGCCAGCAGTTTATGGGGGACTAGCGGGAGGGCGGTGACCGGGGAGCTGTTTTTT